This TCR beta chain was captured by sequencing in a study of T cell responses to AZD1222 COVID-19 vaccine. Study-level information: Pooled samples include second doses given at about 4 or 12 weeks.

Some clones are missing from TCRdb's copy, which holds only in-frame ones; the method was immunoSEQ multiplex PCR. Among about 130,000 clones listed, 92% were seen once. As to this clone: Its antigen remains unknown.

The CDR3 is 15 amino acids. Germline V gives CDR1 SGHRS, CDR2 YFSETQ. Germline trimming cut 4 bases from V and 9 bases from J; bases unmatched to any gene: 5. Study observations and caveats: Sampled repertoires all dated from after the peak T cell response. Reports indicate that nearly half of spike-specific TCRs are directed at unmutated variant regions.

Here the sequenced sample was peripheral blood, taken on day 0 of AZD1222 vaccination. This receptor was obtained from an adult in good health. This chain uses TRBV5-1 with TRBJ2-1; TRBD2 matches 15 bases. The CDR3 sequence: CASSPGTSGGIEQFF. As DNA, the CDR3 is TGCGCCAGCAGCCCCGGGACTAGCGGGGGGATTGAGCAGTTCTTC.